This T cell receptor beta chain derives from a study of blood T cell repertoires in COVID-19. About the study: COVID-19 samples from acute and convalescent phases originated in the United States, Italy and Spain.

Authors' analysis steps: The authors estimated nucleated cell counts from reference gene primer amplification. Here immunoSEQ multiplex PCR was the method, and the copy in TCRdb shows in-frame clones only, minus some. For V, J and clone size, that table is used; D and trimming come from the DNA. The profile covers 50,000 to 75,000 clones, with roughly 80% appearing a single time and over 15% taken by the ten largest. This receptor was obtained from a man between 60 and 75 years old with acute or convalescent COVID-19. The sequencing input was peripheral blood.

In DNA, the CDR3 is TGTGCCAGCAGCTTAGGACACCAGTTGGAGCAGTACTTC. It translates to CASSLGHQLEQYF. The V call is TRBV7-8, the J call TRBJ2-7, with D unresolved. The length of the CDR3 is 13 residues. Trimming pared 1 base from V and 7 bases from J, leaving 11 bases between. Germline CDR1 reads SGHVS; CDR2 reads FQNEAQ.